This T cell receptor beta chain is from a study of shared clonotypes between healthy human individuals. Overall study findings and caveats: Donor clonotype sharing was expected to depend on sequencing depth.

Regarding this clone: Its antigen is not known.

Germline CDR1 reads SGHDT; CDR2 reads YYEEEE. The length of the CDR3 is 17 residues. V was cut by 0 bases and J by 8 bases, with 21 bases left in between. All participating donors were Caucasian adults from Nashville, Tennessee. Execution of the assay was at deep level. TCRdb keeps only in-frame clones here, not all; method: immunoSEQ multiplex PCR. This sample yields about 1.1 million clones, of which approximately 80% are seen a single time; approximately 0.56% belongs to the top ten. The gene calls are TRBV5-6 and TRBJ1-5, with D unclear. The sequencing input was memory CD4+ T cells from PBMCs. Subset indicated: CD45RA-negative fraction. This clonotype was obtained from a young man in good health. Some clones in this sample may be carry-over from other donors' samples. CDR3 sequence (DNA): TGTGCCAGCAGCTTGGCGGGAGATTTGGGTCAGCGAGAGCCCCAGCATTTT. It specifies CASSLAGDLGQREPQHF. The full variable domain, completed using reference TRBV5-6 and TRBJ1-5, is DAGVTQSPTHLIKTRGQQVTLRCSPKSGHDTVSWYQQALGQGPQFIFQYYEEEERQRGNFPDRFSGHQFPNYSSELNVNALLLGDSALYLCASSLAGDLGQREPQHFGDGTRLSIL.